The 12 T cell receptor beta chains in this list originate from one sample, sequenced in a study of shared clonotypes between healthy human individuals. Assay used: immunoSEQ multiplex PCR; TCRdb lists only in-frame clones, some missing. Among a few million clones listed, around nine tenths were seen once. The sequenced material came from naive CD4+ T cells sorted from blood. Subset given: CD45RA+ positively selected. All receptors come from a young man in good health.

This clone was seen once. The chain recombines TRBV5-1 with TRBJ2-4, with TRBD1 identical over 8 bases. The CDR3 length is 18 residues. V gave up 2 bases and J gave up 3 bases; unmatched junction bases: 13. Germline V gives CDR1 SGHRS, CDR2 YFSETQ. The CDR3 DNA sequence: TGCGCCAGCAGCTTTTCTGACCCAGGGGGCGCTGGCAAAAACATTCAGTACTTC. It yields the protein CASSFSDPGGAGKNIQYF. The whole variable domain, remainder taken from reference TRBV5-1 and TRBJ2-4, is KAGVTQTPRYLIKTRGQQVTLSCSPISGHRSVSWYQQTPGQGLQFLFEYFSETQRNKGNFPGRFSGRQFSNSRSEMNVSTLELGDSALYLCASSFSDPGGAGKNIQYFGAGTRLSVL.

Of note for this clone: The identical CDR3 is also encoded by other nucleotide sequences in the sample. V usage is TRBV5-4 and J usage is TRBJ2-5, with 8 bases fitting TRBD1. The CDR3 is 14 residues long. Losses at the gene ends were 4 bases for V and 4 bases for J; bases not matched to a gene: 6. Germline assignment: CDR1 SGHNT and CDR2 YYREEE (reference sequence). DNA of the CDR3: TGTGCCAGCAGCAGAGACAGGGGAAGAGAGACCCAGTACTTC. Its translation is CASSRDRGRETQYF.

This clone showed up just a few times. V gene TRBV10-3 combines with J gene TRBJ1-1, with D uncertain. The CDR3 sequence is 12 residues long. Per germline, CDR1 ENHRY and CDR2 SYGVKD. Trimming removed 5 bases at V and 2 bases at J, with 6 bases between. CDR3 nucleotide sequence: TGTGCCATCAGTATGGGAAACACTGAAGCTTTCTTT. This translates into CAISMGNTEAFF.

The CDR3 sequence is CASNLQSSGSTDTQYF. In DNA, the CDR3 is TGTGCCAGCAATCTACAATCTAGCGGTAGCACAGATACGCAGTATTTT. The rearrangement uses TRBV11-2 and TRBJ2-3, with 7 bases aligning to TRBD2. Unmatched junction bases numbered 10, after V lost 7 bases and J lost 0 bases. The CDR3 spans 16 residues. Germline CDR1 reads SGHAT; CDR2 reads FQNNGV.

V gene TRBV7-2 combines with J gene TRBJ2-1, with 8 bases fitting TRBD2. In germline, CDR1 is SGHTA, CDR2 FQGNSA. CDR3 length: 15 amino acids. The ends lost 3 bases at V and 8 bases at J; junction bases unmatched: 9. DNA for the CDR3: TGTGCCAGCAGCTTCAGGACGGGAGGGATCGATGAGCAGTTCTTC. This sequence encodes CASSFRTGGIDEQFF.

This rearrangement joins TRBV5-1 to TRBJ1-4, with 7 positions matching TRBD1. With V trimmed by 3 bases and J by 5 bases, 4 bases remained unmatched. The germline CDR1 and CDR2 sequences are SGHRS and YFSETQ. This CDR3 region has 14 residues. CDR3 in amino acids: CASSSGQANEKLFF. In DNA form, the CDR3 reads TGCGCCAGCAGCTCTGGACAGGCCAATGAAAAACTGTTTTTT.

In nucleotides, the CDR3 is TGTGCCAGCAGCTCAGGATGGACAGGGGGTCAGGGTGAGCAGTTCTTC. Its protein is CASSSGWTGGQGEQFF. J is TRBJ2-1 and V is TRBV5-4, with 10 positions matching TRBD1. V was pared by 3 bases and J by 9 bases, with 12 bases of the junction left unmatched. This CDR3 has 16 residues. Germline V gene data show CDR1 as SGHNT and CDR2 as YYREEE (reference sequence).

This chain links TRBV29-1 with TRBJ1-2; 9 nucleotides align to TRBD1. The germline V gene has CDR1 SQVTM and CDR2 ANQGSEA. Germline trimming cut 4 bases from V and 7 bases from J; bases unmatched to any gene: 7. The CDR3 runs 13 residues. CDR3 sequence: CSVAAQGAGGYTF. The CDR3, as DNA: TGCAGCGTTGCAGCACAGGGGGCTGGTGGCTACACCTTC.

The gene calls are TRBV6-5 and TRBJ1-6; the D is unclear. V lost 6 bases and J 7 bases, leaving 13 bases between the germline ends. The CDR3 totals 14 residues. Germline-derived CDR1 and CDR2 are MNHEY and SVGAGI. The CDR3 DNA follows: TGTGCCAGCAGCAACTTTAGGGAGAATTCACCCCTCCACTTT. This translates into CASSNFRENSPLHF.

Turning to this clone: The identical CDR3 is also encoded by other nucleotide sequences in the sample. The chain recombines TRBV19 with TRBJ1-3; D remains unclear. The CDR3 has 11 amino acids. Germline values: CDR1 LNHDA, CDR2 SQIVND (reference sequence). Trimming stripped 10 bases from V and 0 bases from J, with 4 bases between. For the CDR3, the DNA is TGTGCCACCTCCTCTGGAAACACCATATATTTT. Amino acids: CATSSGNTIYF. The complete variable domain, with remaining parts taken from reference TRBV19 and TRBJ1-3, reads DGGITQSPKYLFRKEGQNVTLSCEQNLNHDAMYWYRQDPGQGLRLIYYSQIVNDFQKGDIAEGYSVSREKKESFPLTVTSAQKNPTAFYLCATSSGNTIYFGEGSWLTVV.

J is TRBJ1-5 and V is TRBV27, with D maybe TRBD1 (6 bases). This CDR3 region has 13 residues. V lost 7 bases, J lost 7 bases, and 14 bases lay in between. Germline V gene lookup returns CDR1 MNHEY and CDR2 SMNVEV (reference sequence). For the CDR3, the DNA is TGTGCCAGCACCACAAAGGGGGGGCAGCCCCAGCATTTT. Residues: CASTTKGGQPQHF.

The chain employs TRBV7-2 and TRBJ1-1, with D unclear. This CDR3 region has 13 residues. V lost 5 bases and J 9 bases, leaving 16 bases between the germline ends. Germline V gene sequence: CDR1 SGHTA, CDR2 FQGNSA. CDR3 protein: CASSPTPGWQAFF. The CDR3 DNA sequence: TGTGCCAGCAGCCCTACTCCGGGCTGGCAAGCTTTCTTT.